Here is one T cell receptor (beta chain) with its context. The antigen remains undetermined. These data belong to a study of shared clonotypes between healthy human individuals. Study background: Each donor's CD8 memory used one plate, CD8 naive two, each CD4 subset three.

Study-wide points: Among several donors, about 4.6% of naive CD4 clonotypes were found in common.

The germline V gene encodes CDR1 MNHNS and CDR2 SASEGT. The CDR3 length is 12 residues. The ends were cut back, 9 bases at V and 7 bases at J, with 12 bases in the middle. In the original processing: Because ImmunoSEQ provided only junction sequences with no quality scores, the filtering differed. Profiled with immunoSEQ multiplex PCR; TCRdb holds only in-frame clones, not every one. V and J calls and clone size are as listed in that table; D and trimming were resolved from the DNA. The profile shows roughly 2.5 million clones, 85% to 95% of them singletons. The sequencing input was naive CD4+ T cells sorted from blood. The subset: CD45RA+ positively selected. The TCR sequence derives from a man aged 18-30 years in good health. This chain connects TRBV6-1 to TRBJ1-4, with a possible D match to TRBD1 (6 bases). The CDR3 DNA sequence: TGTGCCAGTAGACAGGTGGTTGAAAAACTGTTTTTT. The encoded protein is CASRQVVEKLFF.